The present TCR beta chain was sequenced within a study of blood T cell repertoires in COVID-19. Study as a whole: COVID-19 samples, acute and convalescent, were from the United States, Italy and Spain. Sample material is recorded as cDNA or gDNA derived from T cells, B-cell-depleted T cells, or PBMCs.

Original methodology: Reference gene primer amplification gave estimated nucleated cell counts. Produced via immunoSEQ multiplex PCR; TCRdb's table is partial and in-frame only. V and J calls and clone size are those listed in that table; D and trimming were worked out from the DNA. There are tens of thousands of clones in the sample; around 90% occur only once, and about 27% lies in the top ten. The material sequenced was peripheral blood. The clonotype originates from a woman in her 70s with active COVID-19.

The CDR3 region is CASSIDGQHYGYTF. The CDR3 bases are TGTGCCAGTAGTATAGACGGACAGCACTATGGCTACACCTTC. The V and J genes are TRBV19 and TRBJ1-2, with TRBD1 as a possible D gene (6 bases). The V end lost 0 bases, the J end lost 3 bases, and 8 bases lay between the germline ends. Germline CDR1 is LNHDA and CDR2 is SQIVND (reference sequence). The CDR3 contains 14 residues. Complete variable domain (other parts from reference TRBV19 and TRBJ1-2): DGGITQSPKYLFRKEGQNVTLSCEQNLNHDAMYWYRQDPGQGLRLIYYSQIVNDFQKGDIAEGYSVSREKKESFPLTVTSAQKNPTAFYLCASSIDGQHYGYTFGSGTRLTVV.